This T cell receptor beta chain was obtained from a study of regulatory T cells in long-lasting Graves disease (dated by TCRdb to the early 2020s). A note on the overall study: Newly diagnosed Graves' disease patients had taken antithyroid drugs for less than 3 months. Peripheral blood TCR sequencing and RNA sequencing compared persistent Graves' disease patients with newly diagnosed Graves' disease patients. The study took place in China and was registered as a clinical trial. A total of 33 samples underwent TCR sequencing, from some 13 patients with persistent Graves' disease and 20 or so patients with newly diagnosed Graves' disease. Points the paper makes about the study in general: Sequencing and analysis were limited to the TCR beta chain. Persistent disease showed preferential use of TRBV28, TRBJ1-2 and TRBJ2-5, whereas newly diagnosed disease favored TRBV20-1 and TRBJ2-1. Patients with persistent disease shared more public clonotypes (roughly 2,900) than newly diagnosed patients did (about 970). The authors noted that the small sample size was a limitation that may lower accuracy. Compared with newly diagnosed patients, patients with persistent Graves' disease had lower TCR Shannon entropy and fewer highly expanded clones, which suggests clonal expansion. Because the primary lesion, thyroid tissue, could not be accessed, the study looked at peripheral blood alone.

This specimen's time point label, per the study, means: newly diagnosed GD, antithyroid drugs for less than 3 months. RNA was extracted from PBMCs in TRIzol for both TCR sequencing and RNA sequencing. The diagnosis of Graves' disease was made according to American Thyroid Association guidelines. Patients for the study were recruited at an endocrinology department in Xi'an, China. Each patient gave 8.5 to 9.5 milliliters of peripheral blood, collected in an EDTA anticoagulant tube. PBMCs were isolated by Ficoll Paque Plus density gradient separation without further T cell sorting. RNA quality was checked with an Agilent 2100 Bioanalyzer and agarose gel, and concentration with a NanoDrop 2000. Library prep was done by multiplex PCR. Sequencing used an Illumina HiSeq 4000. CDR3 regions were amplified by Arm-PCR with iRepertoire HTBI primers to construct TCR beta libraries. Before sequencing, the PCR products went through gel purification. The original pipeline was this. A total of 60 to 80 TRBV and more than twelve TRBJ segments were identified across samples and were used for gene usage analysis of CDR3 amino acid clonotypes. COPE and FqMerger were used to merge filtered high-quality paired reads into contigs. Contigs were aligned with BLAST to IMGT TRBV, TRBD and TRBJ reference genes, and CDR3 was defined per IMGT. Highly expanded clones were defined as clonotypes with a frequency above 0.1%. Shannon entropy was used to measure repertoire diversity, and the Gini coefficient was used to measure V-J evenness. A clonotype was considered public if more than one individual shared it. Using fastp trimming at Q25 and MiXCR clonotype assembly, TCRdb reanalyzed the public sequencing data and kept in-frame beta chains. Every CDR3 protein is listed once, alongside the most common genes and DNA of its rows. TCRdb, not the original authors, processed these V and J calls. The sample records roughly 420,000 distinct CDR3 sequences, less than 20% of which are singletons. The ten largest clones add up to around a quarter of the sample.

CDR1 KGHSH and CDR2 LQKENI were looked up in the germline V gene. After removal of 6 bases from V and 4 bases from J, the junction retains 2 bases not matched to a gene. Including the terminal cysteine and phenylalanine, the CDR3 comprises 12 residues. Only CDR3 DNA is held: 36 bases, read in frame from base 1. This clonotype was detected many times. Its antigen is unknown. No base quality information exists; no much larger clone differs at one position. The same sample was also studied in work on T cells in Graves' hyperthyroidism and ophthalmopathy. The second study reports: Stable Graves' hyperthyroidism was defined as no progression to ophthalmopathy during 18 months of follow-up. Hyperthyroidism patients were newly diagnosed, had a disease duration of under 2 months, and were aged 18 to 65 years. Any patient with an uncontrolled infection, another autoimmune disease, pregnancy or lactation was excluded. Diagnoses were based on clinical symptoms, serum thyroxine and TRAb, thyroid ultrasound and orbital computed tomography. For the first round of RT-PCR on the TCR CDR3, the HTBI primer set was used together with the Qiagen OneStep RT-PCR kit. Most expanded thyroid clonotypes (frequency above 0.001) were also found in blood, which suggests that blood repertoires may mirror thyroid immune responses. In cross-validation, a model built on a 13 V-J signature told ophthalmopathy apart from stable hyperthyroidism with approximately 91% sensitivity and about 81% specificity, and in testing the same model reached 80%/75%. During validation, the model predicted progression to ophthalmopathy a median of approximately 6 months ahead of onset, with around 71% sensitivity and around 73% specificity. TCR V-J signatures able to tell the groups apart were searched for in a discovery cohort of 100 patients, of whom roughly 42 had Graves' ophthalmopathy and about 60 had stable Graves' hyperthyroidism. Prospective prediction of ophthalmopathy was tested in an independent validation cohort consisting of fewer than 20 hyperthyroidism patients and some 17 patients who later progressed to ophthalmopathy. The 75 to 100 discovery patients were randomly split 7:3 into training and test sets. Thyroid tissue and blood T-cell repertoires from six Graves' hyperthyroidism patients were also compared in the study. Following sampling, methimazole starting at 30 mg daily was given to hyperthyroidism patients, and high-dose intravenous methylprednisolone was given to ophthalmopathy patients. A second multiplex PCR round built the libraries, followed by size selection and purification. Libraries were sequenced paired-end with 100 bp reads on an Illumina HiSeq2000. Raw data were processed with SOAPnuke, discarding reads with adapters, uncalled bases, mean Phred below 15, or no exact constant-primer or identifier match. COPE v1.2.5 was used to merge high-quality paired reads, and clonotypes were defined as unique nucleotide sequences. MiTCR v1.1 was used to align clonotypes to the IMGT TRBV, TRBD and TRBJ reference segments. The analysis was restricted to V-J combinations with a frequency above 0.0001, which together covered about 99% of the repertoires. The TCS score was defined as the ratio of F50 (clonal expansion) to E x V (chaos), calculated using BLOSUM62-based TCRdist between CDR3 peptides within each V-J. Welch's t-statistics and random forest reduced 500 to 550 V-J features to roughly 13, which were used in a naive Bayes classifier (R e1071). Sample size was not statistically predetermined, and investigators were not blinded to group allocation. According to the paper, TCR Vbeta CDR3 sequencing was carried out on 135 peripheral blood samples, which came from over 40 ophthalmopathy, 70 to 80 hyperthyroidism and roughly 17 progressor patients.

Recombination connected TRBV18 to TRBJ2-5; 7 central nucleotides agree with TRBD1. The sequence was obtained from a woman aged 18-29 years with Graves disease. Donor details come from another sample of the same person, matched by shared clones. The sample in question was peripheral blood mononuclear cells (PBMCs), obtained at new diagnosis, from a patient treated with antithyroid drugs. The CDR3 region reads CASSRQGETQYF. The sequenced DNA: TGTGCCAGCTCCAGACAGGGAGAGACCCAGTACTTC. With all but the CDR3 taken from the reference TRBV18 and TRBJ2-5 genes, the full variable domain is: NAGVMQNPRHLVRRRGQEARLRCSPMKGHSHVYWYRQLPEEGLKFMVYLQKENIIDESGMPKERFSAEFPKEGPSILRIQQVVRGDSAAYFCASSRQGETQYFGPGTRLLVL.